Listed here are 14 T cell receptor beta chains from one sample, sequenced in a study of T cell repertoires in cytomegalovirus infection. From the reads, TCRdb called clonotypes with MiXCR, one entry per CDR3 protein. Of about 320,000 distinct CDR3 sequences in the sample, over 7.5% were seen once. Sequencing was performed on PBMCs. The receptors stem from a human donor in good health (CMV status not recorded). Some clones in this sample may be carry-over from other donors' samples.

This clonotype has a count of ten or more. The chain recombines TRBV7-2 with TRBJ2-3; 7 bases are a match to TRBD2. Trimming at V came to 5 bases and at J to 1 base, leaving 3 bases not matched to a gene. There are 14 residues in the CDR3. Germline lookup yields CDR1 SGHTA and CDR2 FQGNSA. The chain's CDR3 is CASSPTSGTDTQYF. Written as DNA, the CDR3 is TGTGCCAGCAGCCCTACTAGCGGCACAGATACGCAGTATTTT.

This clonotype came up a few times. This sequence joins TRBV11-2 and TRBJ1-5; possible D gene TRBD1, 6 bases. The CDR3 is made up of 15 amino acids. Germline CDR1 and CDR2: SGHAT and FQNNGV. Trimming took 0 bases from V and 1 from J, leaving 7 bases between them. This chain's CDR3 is CASSLEGQSNQPQHF. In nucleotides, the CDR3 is TGTGCCAGCAGCTTAGAAGGACAGAGCAATCAGCCCCAGCATTTT.

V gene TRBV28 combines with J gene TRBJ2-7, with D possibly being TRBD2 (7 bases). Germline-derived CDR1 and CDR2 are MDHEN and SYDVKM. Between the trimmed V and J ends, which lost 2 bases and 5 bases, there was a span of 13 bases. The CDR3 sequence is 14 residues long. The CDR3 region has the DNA TGTGCCAGCAGTTTAGGGAGGGCAGGGGACGAGCAGTACTTC. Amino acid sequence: CASSLGRAGDEQYF.

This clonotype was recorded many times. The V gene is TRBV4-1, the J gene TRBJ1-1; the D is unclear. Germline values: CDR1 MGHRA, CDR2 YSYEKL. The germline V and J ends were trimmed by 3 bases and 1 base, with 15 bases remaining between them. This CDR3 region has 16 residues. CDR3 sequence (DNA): TGCGCCAGCAGCCAGCGACCGGGGTCCGAGAACACTGAAGCTTTCTTT. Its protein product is CASSQRPGSENTEAFF.

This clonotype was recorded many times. CDR3 coding DNA: TGTGCCAGCAGCTACCCTGGGACAGGGGACTACGAGCAGTACTTC. It translates to CASSYPGTGDYEQYF. The chain couples TRBV7-9 to TRBJ2-7; 10 bases align to TRBD1. The CDR3 runs 15 residues. Trimming removed 4 bases from V and 3 bases from J; junction bases left unmatched: 6. Germline CDR1 SEHNR, CDR2 FQNEAQ (reference sequence). The variable domain in full, completed from reference TRBV7-9 and TRBJ2-7, reads DTGVSQNPRHKITKRGQNVTFRCDPISEHNRLYWYRQTLGQGPEFLTYFQNEAQLEKSRLLSDRFSAERPKGSFSTLEIQRTEQGDSAMYLCASSYPGTGDYEQYFGPGTRLTVT.

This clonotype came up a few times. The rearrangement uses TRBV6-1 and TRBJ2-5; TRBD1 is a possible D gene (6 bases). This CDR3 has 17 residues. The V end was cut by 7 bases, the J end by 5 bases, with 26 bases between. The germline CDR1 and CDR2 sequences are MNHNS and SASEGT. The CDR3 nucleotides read TGTGCCAGCAAAAAGGCAGGGGAAAAATTCGGTCGGGAGACCCAGTACTTC. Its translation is CASKKAGEKFGRETQYF.

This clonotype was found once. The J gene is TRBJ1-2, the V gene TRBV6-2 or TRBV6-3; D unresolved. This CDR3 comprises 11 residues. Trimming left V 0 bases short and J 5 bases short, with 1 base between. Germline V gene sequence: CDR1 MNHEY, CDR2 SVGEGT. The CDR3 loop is CASSYSYGYTF. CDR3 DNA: TGTGCCAGCAGTTACTCTTATGGCTACACCTTC.

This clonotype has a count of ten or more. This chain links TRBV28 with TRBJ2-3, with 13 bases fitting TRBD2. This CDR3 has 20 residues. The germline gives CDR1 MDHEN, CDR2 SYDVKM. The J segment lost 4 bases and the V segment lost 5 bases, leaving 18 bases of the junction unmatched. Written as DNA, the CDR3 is TGTGCCAGCAGTGCAAACAACACCCAAACTAGCGGGAGGGCCCCAGATACGCAGTATTTT. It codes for CASSANNTQTSGRAPDTQYF.

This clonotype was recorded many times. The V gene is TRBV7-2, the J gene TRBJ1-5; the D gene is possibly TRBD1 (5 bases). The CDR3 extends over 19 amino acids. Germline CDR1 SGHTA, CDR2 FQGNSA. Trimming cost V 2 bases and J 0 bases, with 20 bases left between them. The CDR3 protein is CASSLKVVWGNYSNQPQHF. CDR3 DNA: TGTGCCAGCAGCTTAAAAGTAGTTTGGGGGAATTATAGCAATCAGCCCCAGCATTTT.

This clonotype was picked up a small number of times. CDR3 DNA sequence: TGTGCCAGCGAGACATCTAACTATGGCTACACCTTC. Protein product: CASETSNYGYTF. The chain uses TRBV28 and TRBJ1-2; the D is unclear. V was trimmed by 8 bases and J by 0 bases, leaving 7 bases between them. Per germline, CDR1 MDHEN and CDR2 SYDVKM. This CDR3 has 12 residues.

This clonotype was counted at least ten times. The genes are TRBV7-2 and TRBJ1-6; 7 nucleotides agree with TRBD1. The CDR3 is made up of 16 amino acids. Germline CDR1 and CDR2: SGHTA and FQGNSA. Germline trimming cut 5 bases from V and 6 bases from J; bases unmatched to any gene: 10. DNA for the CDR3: TGTGCCAGCAGCGAAGAGGGGGCTCGAGGTAATTCACCCCTCCACTTT. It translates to CASSEEGARGNSPLHF.

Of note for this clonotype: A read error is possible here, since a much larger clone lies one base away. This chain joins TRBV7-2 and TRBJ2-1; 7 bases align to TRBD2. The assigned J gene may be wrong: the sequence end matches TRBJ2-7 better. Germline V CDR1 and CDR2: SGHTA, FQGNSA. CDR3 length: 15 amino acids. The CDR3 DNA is TGTGCCAGCAGCTTAGTCTTTTCTAGCGGAAATGAGCAGTACTTC. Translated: CASSLVFSSGNEQYF.

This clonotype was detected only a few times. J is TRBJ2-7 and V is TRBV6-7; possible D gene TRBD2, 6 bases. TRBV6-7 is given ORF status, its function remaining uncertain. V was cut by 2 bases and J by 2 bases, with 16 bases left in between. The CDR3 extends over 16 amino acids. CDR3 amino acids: CASSYNSRDFTYEQYF. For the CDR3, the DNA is TGTGCCAGCAGTTACAATTCCCGGGACTTCACCTACGAGCAGTACTTC.

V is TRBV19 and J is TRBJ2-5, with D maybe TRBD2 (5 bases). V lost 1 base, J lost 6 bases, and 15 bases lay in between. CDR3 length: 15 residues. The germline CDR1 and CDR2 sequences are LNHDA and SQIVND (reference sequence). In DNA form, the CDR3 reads TGTGCCAGTAGTATAGGGCGCGGGCGAGAAAAGACCCAGTACTTC. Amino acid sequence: CASSIGRGREKTQYF.